The 30 T cell receptor beta chains presented below share a single source sample, sequenced in a study of cytomegalovirus exposure and HLA in healthy donors. Both 60 Vbeta primers and 13 Jbeta primers went into the PCR. The protocol was immunoSEQ multiplex PCR, while the TCRdb copy is restricted to in-frame clones and leaves out a portion. The repertoire has around 120,000 clones, roughly 80% of them found once; the top ten carry around 30%. The sequencing input was PBMCs. These receptors came from a man aged 60-69 years in good health and CMV-seropositive.

This clone was recorded only once. The chain uses TRBV5-1 and TRBJ1-1; D ambiguous. Per the germline V gene, CDR1 is SGHRS and CDR2 is YFSETQ. This CDR3 has 15 amino acids. Trimming cost V 1 base and J 3 bases, with 13 bases left between them. CDR3 sequence (DNA): TGCGCCAGCAGCTTGATCGGGAGAAGGGACACTGAAGCTTTCTTT. It codes for CASSLIGRRDTEAFF. The variable domain in full, with the rest retrieved from reference TRBV5-1 and TRBJ1-1, is KAGVTQTPRYLIKTRGQQVTLSCSPISGHRSVSWYQQTPGQGLQFLFEYFSETQRNKGNFPGRFSGRQFSNSRSEMNVSTLELGDSALYLCASSLIGRRDTEAFFGQGTRLTVV.

CDR3 residues: CASSQGLQGGYEQYF. CDR3 sequence (DNA): TGCGCCAGCAGCCAAGGACTACAGGGGGGGTACGAGCAGTACTTC. The chain uses TRBV4-1 and TRBJ2-7; possible D gene TRBD1, 8 bases. CDR1 is MGHRA and CDR2 is YSYEKL in the germline V gene. This CDR3 spans 15 amino acids. The V gene lost 1 base and the J gene lost 4 bases, with 14 bases spanning the gap.

This chain joins TRBV6-5 and TRBJ2-1; TRBD2 matches 7 bases. The CDR3 contains 13 residues. The V gene end was trimmed by 4 bases and the J gene end by 8 bases; junction bases not matched to a gene: 5. Germline V gene data show CDR1 as MNHEY and CDR2 as SVGAGI. As DNA, the CDR3 is TGTGCCAGCAGTTCACTGGGGGGGGATGAGCAGTTCTTC. Amino acid sequence: CASSSLGGDEQFF.

V is TRBV7-8 and J is TRBJ2-7; perhaps TRBD2 as D (7 bases). This CDR3 is built from 16 residues. V was clipped by 5 bases and J by 11 bases, with 28 bases between them. Germline CDR1 reads SGHVS; CDR2 reads FQNEAQ. CDR3 protein: CASSPSVPSQGREKYF. The DNA for the CDR3 is TGTGCCAGCAGCCCCTCCGTTCCCTCTCAGGGGAGGGAGAAGTACTTC.

Only one count was recorded for this clone. This rearrangement joins TRBV4-1 to TRBJ1-5; D is perhaps TRBD1 (5 bases). The CDR3 length is 16 residues. Germline lookup yields CDR1 MGHRA and CDR2 YSYEKL. Trimming removed 0 bases at V and 2 bases at J, with 11 bases between. CDR3 protein: CASSQESGYGNQPQHF. The CDR3 coding sequence is TGCGCCAGCAGCCAAGAGTCAGGGTATGGCAATCAGCCCCAGCATTTT.

This chain connects TRBV28 to TRBJ2-7, with D perhaps TRBD2 (5 bases). Germline V gene sequence: CDR1 MDHEN, CDR2 SYDVKM. V was pared by 8 bases and J by 0 bases, with 17 bases between. The CDR3 is made up of 15 amino acids. As DNA, the CDR3 is TGTGCCAGCTATGGTGTAGCGCGACCCTCCTACGAGCAGTACTTC. This sequence encodes CASYGVARPSYEQYF.

The rearrangement uses TRBV28 and TRBJ2-7; D may be TRBD2 (5 bases). Germline V gives CDR1 MDHEN, CDR2 SYDVKM. This CDR3 spans 14 amino acids. Deletions cut 8 bases from V and 2 bases from J, with 16 bases between. CDR3 in amino acids: CASSVYRGTYEQYF. CDR3 in DNA: TGTGCCAGCTCGGTCTACCGGGGTACCTACGAGCAGTACTTC.

The chain employs TRBV27 and TRBJ1-2, with 9 positions matching TRBD1. Germline V gene lookup returns CDR1 MNHEY and CDR2 SMNVEV (reference sequence). This CDR3 is 16 amino acids long. Trimming at V came to 2 bases and at J to 4 bases, leaving 8 bases not matched to a gene. The CDR3 spells CASSLAWGQGAYGYTF. Written as DNA, the CDR3 is TGTGCCAGCAGTTTAGCCTGGGGACAGGGAGCCTATGGCTACACCTTC.

This clone was seen ten or more times. The chain couples TRBV28 to TRBJ1-4, with D unresolved. The V end lost 6 bases, the J end lost 0 bases, and 14 bases lay between the germline ends. CDR3 length equals 16 residues. CDR1 and CDR2 (germline): MDHEN, SYDVKM. The CDR3 spells CASRLDFSATNEKLFF. CDR3 DNA sequence: TGTGCCAGCAGGCTTGACTTCAGCGCAACTAATGAAAAACTGTTTTTT.

The CDR3 coding sequence is TGTGCCAGCAGTGAACTCTACAGAGCCGAGCAGTACTTC. Protein sequence: CASSELYRAEQYF. The chain has TRBV2 and TRBJ2-7; D unclear. The CDR3 has 13 residues. V shed 2 bases and J shed 6 bases, with 11 bases lying between them. Germline V gives CDR1 SNHLY, CDR2 FYNNEI.

The genes are TRBV28 and TRBJ2-7; D uncertain. The germline gives CDR1 MDHEN, CDR2 SYDVKM. Trimming stripped 5 bases from V and 0 bases from J, with 23 bases between. CDR3 length equals 18 residues. The CDR3 DNA follows: TGTGCCAGCAGTCCAAGGAGATTCCAACGTAGGAGCTCCTACGAGCAGTACTTC. As protein: CASSPRRFQRRSSYEQYF.

Here the CDR3 DNA reads TGTGCCAGTAGTATCAGCGGGACGGCTTCTGGGGCCAACGTCCTGACTTTC. Translation gives CASSISGTASGANVLTF. This sequence joins TRBV19 and TRBJ2-6, with 7 bases that match TRBD2. V was pared by 3 bases and J by 1 base, with 6 bases of the junction left unmatched. The germline V gene encodes CDR1 LNHDA and CDR2 SQIVND (reference sequence). The CDR3 is 17 residues long.

V is TRBV19 and J is TRBJ1-5; a weak D match, TRBD1 (5 bases). The CDR3 is made up of 15 amino acids. Germline-derived CDR1 and CDR2 are LNHDA and SQIVND (reference sequence). The V end lost 3 bases, the J end lost 0 bases, and 9 bases lay between the germline ends. CDR3 protein: CASSIAGHSNQPQHF. CDR3 nucleotides: TGTGCCAGTAGTATCGCAGGACATAGCAATCAGCCCCAGCATTTT. Based on the CDR3 plus reference TRBV19 and TRBJ1-5, the full variable domain is DGGITQSPKYLFRKEGQNVTLSCEQNLNHDAMYWYRQDPGQGLRLIYYSQIVNDFQKGDIAEGYSVSREKKESFPLTVTSAQKNPTAFYLCASSIAGHSNQPQHFGDGTRLSIL.

The chain carries TRBV5-6 and TRBJ1-6, with D maybe TRBD1 (6 bases). V lost 0 bases, J lost 6 bases, and 13 bases lay in between. From germline, CDR1 is SGHDT and CDR2 YYEEEE. The CDR3 length is 16 residues. CDR3 DNA sequence: TGTGCCAGCAGCTTGGCCGGCGGGGGCGGTAATTCACCCCTCCACTTT. This codes for CASSLAGGGGNSPLHF.

In this sample, this clone turned up a few times. V is TRBV7-2 and J is TRBJ1-5; 8 positions match TRBD1. This CDR3 has 16 amino acids. Germline-derived CDR1 and CDR2 are SGHTA and FQGNSA. V dropped 3 bases and J dropped 5; count of bases not matched to a gene: 9. The CDR3 spells CASSLSAGGWDQPQHF. CDR3 bases: TGTGCCAGCAGCTTGTCTGCAGGGGGCTGGGATCAGCCCCAGCATTTT.

The V call is TRBV7-3, the J call TRBJ2-7; a possible D gene is TRBD2 (5 bases). V dropped 5 bases and J dropped 2 bases, with 10 bases sitting between them. Germline V gene data show CDR1 as SGHTA and CDR2 as FQGTGA. This CDR3 has 13 residues. The chain's CDR3 is CASSPGEPYEQYF. Written as DNA, the CDR3 is TGTGCCAGCAGCCCCGGGGAGCCCTACGAGCAGTACTTC.

This chain connects TRBV28 to TRBJ1-6, with D unresolved. Trimming cost V 2 bases and J 8 bases, with 10 bases left between them. The CDR3 is 14 residues long. CDR1 and CDR2 from the germline V gene are MDHEN and SYDVKM. The CDR3 reads CASSLVARDSPLHF. CDR3 DNA sequence: TGTGCCAGCAGTTTAGTTGCGAGAGATTCACCCCTCCACTTT.

The J gene is TRBJ1-1, the V gene TRBV6-6, with 9 bases matching TRBD1. CDR1 and CDR2 (germline): MNHNY, SVGAGI (reference sequence). J was trimmed by 0 bases and V by 6 bases; bases with no gene match: 2. CDR3 length: 14 amino acids. CDR3 sequence reads: CASRDRGLNTEAFF. CDR3 nucleotide sequence: TGTGCCAGCAGGGACAGGGGACTGAACACTGAAGCTTTCTTT.

The chain employs TRBV7-9 and TRBJ1-1, with a possible D match to TRBD1 (5 bases). This CDR3 contains 15 residues. V was cut by 2 bases and J by 6 bases, with 16 bases left in between. Looked up from germline, CDR1 is SEHNR and CDR2 is FQNEAQ (reference sequence). The CDR3 spells CASSLRAGYPSEAFF. The CDR3, as DNA: TGTGCCAGCAGCTTAAGGGCAGGGTATCCATCTGAAGCTTTCTTT.

V gene TRBV7-2 combines with J gene TRBJ1-1; TRBD1 matches at 9 bases. Per germline, CDR1 SGHTA and CDR2 FQGNSA. The CDR3 contains 13 residues. V lost 5 bases, J lost 6 bases, and 4 bases stayed unmatched. The CDR3 nucleotides read TGTGCCAGCAGCCTGAGACAGGGGGCTGAAGCTTTCTTT. Encoded protein: CASSLRQGAEAFF.

The chain links TRBV5-6 to TRBJ2-1, with 10 positions matching TRBD2. Per germline, CDR1 SGHDT and CDR2 YYEEEE. The J segment lost 5 bases and the V segment lost 3 bases, leaving 5 bases of the junction unmatched. The CDR3 contains 15 residues. CDR3 nucleotides: TGTGCCAGCAGCTCTGCTAGCGGGGGTAACAATGAGCAGTTCTTC. Translated: CASSSASGGNNEQFF.

The rearrangement links TRBV9 to TRBJ2-6; 9 positions match TRBD1. Germline-derived CDR1 and CDR2 are SGDLS and YYNGEE. J lost 0 bases, V lost 4 bases, and 5 bases had no gene match. This CDR3 comprises 17 residues. The CDR3 loop is CASSRTGASSGANVLTF. CDR3 DNA: TGTGCCAGCAGCAGGACAGGGGCCAGCTCTGGGGCCAACGTCCTGACTTTC. Combining the CDR3 with reference TRBV9 and TRBJ2-6 gives the whole variable domain DSGVTQTPKHLITATGQRVTLRCSPRSGDLSVYWYQQSLDQGLQFLIQYYNGEERAKGNILERFSAQQFPDLHSELNLSSLELGDSALYFCASSRTGASSGANVLTFGAGSRLTVL.

J is TRBJ2-3 and V is TRBV28; perhaps TRBD1 as D (5 bases). Germline V CDR1 and CDR2: MDHEN, SYDVKM. V lost 8 bases and J 0 bases, leaving 12 bases between the germline ends. The CDR3 contains 14 residues. The CDR3 nucleotides read TGTGCCAGCGATAGGGGTTACAGCACAGATACGCAGTATTTT. Encoded protein: CASDRGYSTDTQYF. The full variable domain, completed using reference TRBV28 and TRBJ2-3, is DVKVTQSSRYLVKRTGEKVFLECVQDMDHENMFWYRQDPGLGLRLIYFSYDVKMKEKGDIPEGYSVSREKKERFSLILESASTNQTSMYLCASDRGYSTDTQYFGPGTRLTVL.

The chain has TRBV30 and TRBJ1-1; 11 nucleotides line up with TRBD1. Germline CDR1 is GTSNPN and CDR2 is SVGIG (reference sequence). J gave up 3 bases and V 5 bases, and 2 bases lay outside the gene matches. This CDR3 has 13 amino acids. The CDR3 loop is CAWGQGADTEAFF. In nucleotides, the CDR3 is TGTGCCTGGGGACAGGGGGCAGACACTGAAGCTTTCTTT.

J is TRBJ1-1 and V is TRBV7-6, with D possibly TRBD1 on 5 matching bases. There are 14 residues in the CDR3. The V and J ends lost 2 bases and 5 bases respectively, with 12 bases between them. Germline loops: CDR1 SGHVS, CDR2 FNYEAQ. CDR3 DNA: TGTGCCAGCAGCTTAAATCGGGGGGTAACTGAAGCTTTCTTT. Protein sequence: CASSLNRGVTEAFF.

The rearrangement uses TRBV6-1 and TRBJ2-5; D gene unclear. The germline V and J ends were trimmed by 3 bases and 5 bases, with 16 bases remaining between them. The CDR3 has 15 residues. Germline V gene lookup returns CDR1 MNHNS and CDR2 SASEGT. The CDR3 loop is CASSDGQALIETQYF. The CDR3 DNA reads as TGTGCCAGCAGTGACGGCCAGGCCCTCATCGAGACCCAGTACTTC.

The rearrangement uses TRBV5-4 and TRBJ2-5, with TRBD1 identical over 9 bases. J was trimmed by 4 bases and V by 3 bases; bases with no gene match: 4. CDR3 size: 14 residues. Germline lookup yields CDR1 SGHNT and CDR2 YYREEE (reference sequence). The CDR3 DNA follows: TGTGCCAGCAGCTACGGGACAGGGACAGAGACCCAGTACTTC. Its protein is CASSYGTGTETQYF.

The V call is TRBV30, the J call TRBJ1-1; D gene ambiguous. Germline lookup yields CDR1 GTSNPN and CDR2 SVGIG (reference sequence). The V end was cut by 3 bases, the J end by 4 bases, with 6 bases between. The CDR3 extends over 11 amino acids. DNA of the CDR3: TGTGCCTGGAGCCAGTGCACTGAAGCTTTCTTT. Translation: CAWSQCTEAFF.

The chain combines TRBV6-1 with TRBJ1-3; possible D gene TRBD1, 5 bases. The CDR3 extends over 13 amino acids. V dropped 6 bases and J dropped 4 bases, with 10 bases sitting between them. In germline, CDR1 is MNHNS, CDR2 SASEGT. CDR3 loop: CASRDRAGNTIYF. The CDR3 DNA reads as TGTGCCAGCAGAGACAGAGCGGGAAACACCATATATTTT.

V is TRBV18 and J is TRBJ2-7, with unresolved D. The V gene lost 2 bases and the J gene lost 2 bases, with 10 bases spanning the gap. This CDR3 region has 14 residues. Germline values: CDR1 KGHSH, CDR2 LQKENI. CDR3 loop: CASSPMAQTYEQYF. The CDR3 nucleotides are TGTGCCAGCTCACCAATGGCCCAGACCTACGAGCAGTACTTC.